This TCR beta chain was sequenced during a study of OX40 agonist ivuxolimab in advanced cancers. At the level of the study: Dose-escalation patients suffered from hepatocellular carcinoma, melanoma, renal cell or head and neck cancer. Under the entry rules, prior anti-PD-1, anti-PD-L1 or anti-CTLA-4 therapy was allowed, and around 36% had some. Three individuals attained partial responses, comprising one hepatocellular carcinoma case and two cutaneous melanoma cases. Findings and caveats of the study: The 0.1-3.0 mg/kg partial responders had among the lowest clonal expansion.

In regard to this clone: Its antigen is as yet unknown.

V was clipped by 3 bases and J by 2 bases, with 9 bases between them. This CDR3 is built from 14 residues. CDR1 and CDR2 (germline): SGHNT, YENEEA. TCRdb's table, derived via immunoSEQ multiplex PCR, lists solely in-frame clones and lacks some. The table shows around 39,000 clones, with 88% occurring only once. The rearrangement joins TRBV11-3 to TRBJ2-3; the D gene is possibly TRBD1 (5 bases). The sequence came from an adult with an advanced solid tumor such as melanoma, head and neck, liver or kidney cancer. The material sequenced was CD4+ or CD8+ T cells sorted from blood, taken in a trial of the OX40 agonist ivuxolimab. The CDR3 DNA is TGTGCCAGCAGCTTTTCAGGGCACACAGATACGCAGTATTTT. As protein: CASSFSGHTDTQYF.